The sequence of this T cell receptor (beta chain) was determined in a study of identical twins. Ten or more counts support this clonotype. V shed 4 bases, J shed 8 bases, and the junction held 19 bases outside the gene matches. The CDR3 covers 18 residues. Germline CDR1 SGHRS, CDR2 YFSETQ. TCRdb ran MiXCR on the 5' RACE reads and lists one entry per CDR3 protein. The data contain some 100,000 distinct CDR3 sequences, about 6% of them seen just once; the ten biggest clones take up approximately 12%. J is TRBJ2-1 and V is TRBV5-1, with 9 bases aligning to TRBD1. The TCR sequence derives from a woman in her forties or fifties in good health. Sequencing used memory T cells sorted from blood. The DNA of the CDR3 is TGCGCCAGCAGCCGGGGACAGGGAAGGGCCGGGCTAATCTATGAGCAGTTCTTC. Translating gives CASSRGQGRAGLIYEQFF.